These 30 T cell receptor beta chains were all obtained from the same sample, sequenced in a study of blood T cell repertoires in COVID-19. Generated by immunoSEQ multiplex PCR, the TCRdb table keeps only in-frame clones and is missing some. The repertoire includes fewer than 500,000 clones, roughly 87% of them detected once, and 0.7% sits in the top ten. Source material: PBMCs or T cells enriched from blood (not recorded which). These TCRs come from a young woman who had recovered from COVID-19.

V gene TRBV19 combines with J gene TRBJ1-2; the D is unclear. The length of the CDR3 is 12 residues. Trimming took 2 bases from V and 5 from J, leaving 6 bases between them. From germline, CDR1 is LNHDA and CDR2 SQIVND (reference sequence). The CDR3 here is CASSINVYGYTF. The CDR3 DNA reads TGTGCCAGTAGTATAAATGTATATGGCTACACCTTC. The variable domain in full, with the rest retrieved from reference TRBV19 and TRBJ1-2, is DGGITQSPKYLFRKEGQNVTLSCEQNLNHDAMYWYRQDPGQGLRLIYYSQIVNDFQKGDIAEGYSVSREKKESFPLTVTSAQKNPTAFYLCASSINVYGYTFGSGTRLTVV.

The rearrangement uses TRBV7-2 and TRBJ1-3, with no clear D. Deletions cut 2 bases from V and 0 bases from J, with 8 bases between. Germline lookup yields CDR1 SGHTA and CDR2 FQGNSA. The CDR3 is made up of 15 amino acids. In DNA form, the CDR3 reads TGTGCCAGCAGCTTACAAACTGGCTCTGGAAACACCATATATTTT. Amino acid sequence: CASSLQTGSGNTIYF.

The chain joins TRBV5-1 to TRBJ2-7, with 7 positions matching TRBD1. With V trimmed by 0 bases and J by 2 bases, 8 bases remained unmatched. This CDR3 has 16 amino acids. Germline V gene data show CDR1 as SGHRS and CDR2 as YFSETQ. The CDR3 protein is CASSLGRDRVTYEQYF. As DNA, the CDR3 is TGCGCCAGCAGCTTGGGCCGGGACAGAGTTACCTACGAGCAGTACTTC.

This chain joins TRBV10-1 and TRBJ2-1; 11 bases match TRBD2. V lost 7 bases and J lost 6; bases outside the gene matches: 8. The CDR3 runs 15 residues. Germline V gives CDR1 WNHNN, CDR2 SYGVQD (reference sequence). The CDR3 nucleotides are TGCGCCAGCAACGACGGGACTAGCGGCCTCAATGAGCAGTTCTTC. Translation: CASNDGTSGLNEQFF.

CDR3 DNA: TGCGCCAGCAGCTTATTGGTTGCGACTAGCGGAGATACGCAGTATTTT. Translating it yields CASSLLVATSGDTQYF. V gene TRBV5-1 combines with J gene TRBJ2-3, with 9 bases matching TRBD2. J lost 5 bases, V lost 2 bases, and 9 bases had no gene match. The CDR3 runs 16 residues. The germline V gene has CDR1 SGHRS and CDR2 YFSETQ.

The CDR3 DNA sequence: TGTGCCAGCAGCCCCGTAGGGGCCTCTACTGCAACTAATGAAAAACTGTTTTTT. It is translated as CASSPVGASTATNEKLFF. The chain recombines TRBV27 with TRBJ1-4, with a tentative D call TRBD1 (5 bases). CDR1 and CDR2 from the germline V gene are MNHEY and SMNVEV (reference sequence). With 6 bases removed from V and 0 bases from J, the gap between germline ends came to 20 bases. CDR3 length equals 18 residues.

In nucleotides, the CDR3 is TGTGCCACCAGCAGAGAGGGGACTAGCGGGGACATTCAGTACTTC. This sequence encodes CATSREGTSGDIQYF. The chain links TRBV15 to TRBJ2-4, with 13 bases fitting TRBD2. The J segment lost 8 bases and the V segment lost 0 bases, leaving 1 base of the junction unmatched. CDR1 is LNHNV, CDR2 YYDKDF, per germline (reference sequence). This CDR3 spans 15 amino acids.

The chain joins TRBV14 to TRBJ1-3; 9 bases are a match to TRBD1. The trim removed 5 bases at V and 3 bases at J, leaving 2 bases unmatched. This CDR3 spans 14 amino acids. The germline V gene has CDR1 SGHDN and CDR2 FVKESK. The CDR3 is CASSTDRGGNTIYF. The CDR3 DNA reads TGTGCCAGCAGCACGGACAGGGGTGGAAACACCATATATTTT. Full variable domain (rest looked up from reference TRBV14 and TRBJ1-3): EAGVTQFPSHSVIEKGQTVTLRCDPISGHDNLYWYRRVMGKEIKFLLHFVKESKQDESGMPNNRFLAERTGGTYSTLKVQPAELEDSGVYFCASSTDRGGNTIYFGEGSWLTVV.

V usage is TRBV19 and J usage is TRBJ1-6, with D possibly TRBD1 on 6 matching bases. V was shortened by 3 bases and J by 13 bases, with 16 bases between the two germline ends. The germline V gene has CDR1 LNHDA and CDR2 SQIVND (reference sequence). The CDR3 length is 14 residues. CDR3 sequence: CASSIGTLGYPLHF. The CDR3 coding sequence is TGTGCCAGTAGTATCGGGACACTCGGGTATCCCCTCCACTTT.

The chain links TRBV4-1 to TRBJ1-1; D perhaps matches TRBD1 (6 bases). There are 15 residues in the CDR3. Looked up from germline, CDR1 is MGHRA and CDR2 is YSYEKL. Trimming took off 3 bases at V and 0 bases at J, with 11 bases between the two ends. CDR3: CASSQRQAVNTEAFF. CDR3 sequence (DNA): TGCGCCAGCAGCCAGCGACAGGCGGTGAACACTGAAGCTTTCTTT.

DNA of the CDR3: TGTGCCAGCAGCCAAGAGCGTCCCTACGAGCAGTACTTC. Residues: CASSQERPYEQYF. This chain connects TRBV14 to TRBJ2-7; D not resolved. Looked up from germline, CDR1 is SGHDN and CDR2 is FVKESK. V gave up 0 bases and J gave up 2 bases, with 5 bases separating them. The CDR3 has 13 residues.

The genes are TRBV7-2 and TRBJ2-7; 7 bases map to TRBD2. Trimming removed 0 bases from V and 5 bases from J; junction bases left unmatched: 1. The CDR3 covers 13 residues. The germline V gene has CDR1 SGHTA and CDR2 FQGNSA. CDR3: CASSLAGGDEQYF. The CDR3 DNA is TGTGCCAGCAGCTTAGCGGGGGGGGACGAGCAGTACTTC.

This rearrangement joins TRBV6-5 to TRBJ1-1; D might be TRBD1 (5 bases). V was shortened by 5 bases and J by 1 base, with 14 bases between the two germline ends. Per germline, CDR1 MNHEY and CDR2 SVGAGI. This CDR3 region has 15 residues. The CDR3 protein is CASSTWGQGNTEAFF. The DNA of the CDR3 is TGTGCCAGCAGTACCTGGGGCCAGGGGAACACTGAAGCTTTCTTT.

This chain joins TRBV15 and TRBJ2-3; 10 nucleotides agree with TRBD2. The ends lost 5 bases at V and 2 bases at J; junction bases unmatched: 13. Germline V gene lookup returns CDR1 LNHNV and CDR2 YYDKDF (reference sequence). The CDR3 length is 18 residues. The CDR3 reads CATSFLAGAELDTDTQYF. DNA for the CDR3: TGTGCCACCAGCTTCCTAGCGGGGGCCGAATTAGACACAGATACGCAGTATTTT.

The V gene is TRBV6-4, the J gene TRBJ1-3, with D perhaps matching TRBD1 (5 bases). This CDR3 is 16 amino acids long. CDR1 is MRHNA, CDR2 SNTAGT, per germline. The germline V and J ends were trimmed by 4 bases and 2 bases, with 15 bases remaining between them. The CDR3 DNA sequence: TGTGCCAGCAGTGGGGGGGAACGGGACGCTGGAAACACCATATATTTT. Its translation is CASSGGERDAGNTIYF.

In nucleotides, the CDR3 is TGTGCCACCAGTGGGACAGGGGGCGAGCAGTACTTC. Encoded protein: CATSGTGGEQYF. The chain has TRBV24-1 and TRBJ2-7; TRBD1 aligns across 10 bases. Germline values: CDR1 KGHDR, CDR2 SFDVKD. The V segment lost 5 bases and the J segment 6 bases; nucleotides outside the gene matches: 0. The CDR3 length is 12 residues.

V gene TRBV12-5 combines with J gene TRBJ2-3; TRBD1 matches 9 bases. The CDR3 sequence is 15 residues long. Germline V CDR1 and CDR2: LGHNT, FRNRAP. With V trimmed by 5 bases and J by 4 bases, 7 bases remained unmatched. The CDR3 sequence: CASGLRDRVADTQYF. As DNA, the CDR3 is TGTGCTAGTGGTCTTCGGGACAGGGTCGCAGATACGCAGTATTTT.

J is TRBJ1-4 and V is TRBV7-8; the match to TRBD1 covers 10 bases. Germline V gene sequence: CDR1 SGHVS, CDR2 FQNEAQ. This CDR3 has 15 amino acids. V was clipped by 5 bases and J by 8 bases; unmatched bases: 8. The CDR3 spells CASSTRDRGWEKLFF. CDR3 nucleotides: TGTGCCAGCAGCACCCGGGACAGGGGTTGGGAAAAACTGTTTTTT. The variable domain in full, completed from reference TRBV7-8 and TRBJ1-4, reads GAGVSQSPRYKVAKRGQDVALRCDPISGHVSLFWYQQALGQGPEFLTYFQNEAQLDKSGLPSDRFFAERPEGSVSTLKIQRTQQEDSAVYLCASSTRDRGWEKLFFGSGTQLSVL.

The rearrangement uses TRBV29-1 and TRBJ1-1; 10 bases align to TRBD1. There are 13 residues in the CDR3. Germline lookup yields CDR1 SQVTM and CDR2 ANQGSEA. V lost 4 bases, J lost 5 bases, and 4 bases stayed unmatched. This CDR3 is CSVGTGGITEAFF. DNA of the CDR3: TGCAGCGTTGGGACAGGGGGGATAACTGAAGCTTTCTTT. Complete variable domain (other parts from reference TRBV29-1 and TRBJ1-1): SAVISQKPSRDICQRGTSLTIQCQVDSQVTMMFWYRQQPGQSLTLIATANQGSEATYESGFVIDKFPISRPNLTFSTLTVSNMSPEDSSIYLCSVGTGGITEAFFGQGTRLTVV.

The chain couples TRBV28 to TRBJ2-1; 7 bases agree with TRBD1. The ends lost 5 bases at V and 7 bases at J; junction bases unmatched: 11. Germline CDR1 MDHEN, CDR2 SYDVKM. The CDR3 contains 15 residues. The CDR3 is CASSADPRQGNEQFF. CDR3 coding DNA: TGTGCCAGCAGTGCTGACCCACGACAGGGTAATGAGCAGTTCTTC.

The V gene is TRBV30, the J gene TRBJ2-1, with unresolved D. The V end lost 0 bases, the J end lost 11 bases, and 11 bases lay between the germline ends. The CDR3 has 12 amino acids. Per the germline V gene, CDR1 is GTSNPN and CDR2 is SVGIG (reference sequence). The CDR3 coding sequence is TGTGCCTGGAGTGTAACGCGCGGCCAGCAGTTCTTC. It is translated as CAWSVTRGQQFF. Combining the CDR3 with reference TRBV30 and TRBJ2-1 gives the whole variable domain SQTIHQWPATLVQPVGSPLSLECTVEGTSNPNLYWYRQAAGRGLQLLFYSVGIGQISSEVPQNLSASRPQDRQFILSSKKLLLSDSGFYLCAWSVTRGQQFFGPGTRLTVL.

The chain recombines TRBV18 with TRBJ2-5, with unresolved D. The germline CDR1 and CDR2 sequences are KGHSH and LQKENI. Trimming removed 3 bases at V and 4 bases at J, with 12 bases between. The CDR3 has 14 residues. This CDR3 reads CASSPLASGETQYF. DNA of the CDR3: TGTGCCAGCTCACCGTTGGCTAGTGGAGAGACCCAGTACTTC.

The rearrangement joins TRBV7-9 to TRBJ2-1, with 12 bases matching TRBD2. This CDR3 has 13 amino acids. Trimming removed 6 bases from V and 14 bases from J; junction bases left unmatched: 8. Looked up from germline, CDR1 is SEHNR and CDR2 is FQNEAQ (reference sequence). This chain's CDR3 is CASSSSGGAGEFF. DNA for the CDR3: TGTGCCAGCAGTTCTAGCGGGGGGGCCGGTGAGTTCTTC.

This clone appeared a single time. This chain connects TRBV3-1 (or the pseudogene TRBV3-2) to TRBJ1-1, with D unresolved. The CDR3 has 12 residues. Between the trimmed V and J ends, which lost 2 bases and 1 base, there was a span of 2 bases. The germline V gene encodes CDR1 LGHDT and CDR2 YNNKEL (reference sequence). CDR3 sequence: CASSQRNTEAFF. CDR3 nucleotide sequence: TGTGCCAGCAGCCAACGGAACACTGAAGCTTTCTTT.

CDR3 loop: CASSPQWDRNTGELFF. The CDR3 DNA sequence: TGTGCCAGCAGCCCCCAATGGGACAGGAACACCGGGGAGCTGTTTTTT. The chain links TRBV7-7 to TRBJ2-2; 7 positions match TRBD1. The CDR3 consists of 16 residues. In germline, CDR1 is SSHAT, CDR2 FNYEAQ (reference sequence). V lost 5 bases to trimming and J lost 1 base; unmatched junction nucleotides: 7. The whole variable domain, filled in from reference TRBV7-7 and TRBJ2-2, reads GAGVSQSPRYKVTKRGQDVTLRCDPISSHATLYWYQQALGQGPEFLTYFNYEAQPDKSGLPSDRFSAERPEGSISTLTIQRTEQRDSAMYRCASSPQWDRNTGELFFGEGSRLTVL.

This clone has just one count. The rearrangement uses TRBV2 and TRBJ1-1; a possible D gene is TRBD1 (5 bases). V lost 4 bases and J lost 7, with 16 bases in between. The CDR3 is made up of 14 amino acids. Per germline, CDR1 SNHLY and CDR2 FYNNEI. The CDR3: CASSVGWGGNEAFF. In nucleotides, the CDR3 is TGTGCCAGCAGTGTAGGGTGGGGGGGTAATGAAGCTTTCTTT.

This chain connects TRBV19 to TRBJ2-7; unclear D gene. V was trimmed by 3 bases and J by 1 base, leaving 13 bases between them. The CDR3 is 15 residues long. Per the germline V gene, CDR1 is LNHDA and CDR2 is SQIVND (reference sequence). The chain's CDR3 is CASSMRGASSYEQYF. In DNA form, the CDR3 reads TGTGCCAGTAGTATGAGAGGCGCTTCTTCCTACGAGCAGTACTTC.

The chain carries TRBV5-6 and TRBJ1-2; D uncertain. The CDR3 length is 14 residues. CDR1 is SGHDT, CDR2 YYEEEE, per germline. The ends were cut back, 0 bases at V and 5 bases at J, with 11 bases in the middle. The CDR3 region has the DNA TGTGCCAGCAGCTTGGAGGCAGGCCTGTATGGCTACACCTTC. Translating it yields CASSLEAGLYGYTF.

This clone showed up just once. The V call is TRBV5-1, the J call TRBJ2-5, with TRBD2 matching over 11 bases. Germline loops: CDR1 SGHRS, CDR2 YFSETQ. CDR3 length: 15 residues. Germline trimming cut 3 bases from V and 7 bases from J; bases unmatched to any gene: 8. The CDR3 spells CASSSTSGGGRTQYF. In DNA form, the CDR3 reads TGCGCCAGCAGCTCTACTAGCGGGGGCGGAAGGACCCAGTACTTC.

The chain recombines TRBV5-1 with TRBJ2-3, with TRBD2 as a possible D gene (5 bases). Trimming took 0 bases from V and 2 from J, leaving 10 bases between them. Germline assignment: CDR1 SGHRS and CDR2 YFSETQ. This CDR3 contains 15 residues. The CDR3 DNA reads as TGCGCCAGCAGCTTGGCCTCCGGGATCACAGATACGCAGTATTTT. Its translation: CASSLASGITDTQYF.